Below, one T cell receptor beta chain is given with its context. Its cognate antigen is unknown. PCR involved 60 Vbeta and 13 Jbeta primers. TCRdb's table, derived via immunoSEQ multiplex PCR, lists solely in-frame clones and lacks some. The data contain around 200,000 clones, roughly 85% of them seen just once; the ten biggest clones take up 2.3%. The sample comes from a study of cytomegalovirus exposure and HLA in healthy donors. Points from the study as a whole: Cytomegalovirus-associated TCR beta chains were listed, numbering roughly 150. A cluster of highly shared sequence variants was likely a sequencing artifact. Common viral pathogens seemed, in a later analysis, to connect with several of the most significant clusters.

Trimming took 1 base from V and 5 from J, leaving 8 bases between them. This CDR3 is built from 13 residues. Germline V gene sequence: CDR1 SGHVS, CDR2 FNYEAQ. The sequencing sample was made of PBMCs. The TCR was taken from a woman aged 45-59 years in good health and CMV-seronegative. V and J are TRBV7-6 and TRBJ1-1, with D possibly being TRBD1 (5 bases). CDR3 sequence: CASSLDHRTEAFF. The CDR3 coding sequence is TGTGCCAGCAGCTTAGATCACAGGACTGAAGCTTTCTTT.